The clone carrying this TCR beta chain was detected only a few times. The CDR3 loop spans 14 amino acids. CDR1 and CDR2 from the germline V gene are ENHRY and SYGVKD. The ends were cut back, 4 bases at V and 4 bases at J, with 13 bases in the middle. This specimen belongs to a study of blood T cell repertoires in COVID-19. Overall study: The United States, Italy and Spain provided the acute and convalescent COVID-19 samples. T cells, B-cell-depleted T cells, or PBMCs provided the cDNA or gDNA that served as material.

Methods used by the authors: Amplification from reference gene primers served as the basis for estimated nucleated cell counts. Generated by immunoSEQ multiplex PCR, the TCRdb table keeps only in-frame clones and is missing some. V and J calls and clone size are copied from that table; D and trimming were computed from the DNA. This sample has a few hundred thousand clones, with 65% to 85% found just once. J is TRBJ1-2 and V is TRBV10-3, with D possibly TRBD1 on 5 matching bases. Sequenced: PBMCs or T cells enriched from blood (not recorded which). The clonotype was recovered from a middle-aged man who had recovered from COVID-19. CDR3: CAISAPGEGYGYTF. CDR3 DNA: TGTGCCATCAGTGCGCCGGGGGAAGGCTATGGCTACACCTTC.